The 4 T cell receptor beta chains listed next were all sequenced from one sample in a study of identical twins. TCRdb processed the 5' RACE reads anew with MiXCR; each CDR3 protein has one entry. The table has around 650,000 distinct CDR3 sequences, 7% to 7.5% seen once. This sample also appeared in a second study, on yellow fever vaccine responses in identical twins.

The sequenced sample consisted of PBMCs. These receptors all stem from a woman under 30 in good health.

This chain joins TRBV6-1 and TRBJ2-3; D is undetermined. The CDR3 covers 14 residues. Per the germline V gene, CDR1 is MNHNS and CDR2 is SASEGT. V was shortened by 4 bases and J by 4 bases, with 12 bases between the two germline ends. CDR3 sequence reads: CASSVVVWSDTQYF. CDR3 coding DNA: TGTGCCAGCAGTGTAGTCGTGTGGTCAGATACGCAGTATTTT.

In its sample, this clonotype was seen many times. The rearrangement joins TRBV12-3 or TRBV12-4 to TRBJ1-5, with D possibly TRBD1 on 6 matching bases. The CDR3 totals 16 residues. V dropped 3 bases and J dropped 8 bases, with 20 bases sitting between them. The CDR3 protein is CASSFSRRDNGEPQHF. The DNA for the CDR3 is TGTGCCAGCAGTTTTTCCCGCCGGGACAACGGGGAGCCCCAGCATTTT.

This clonotype was observed at least ten times. The V gene is TRBV5-1, the J gene TRBJ2-7, with D perhaps given as TRBD1 or TRBD2 (5 bases each). Germline-derived CDR1 and CDR2 are SGHRS and YFSETQ. Between the trimmed V and J ends, which lost 0 bases and 7 bases, there was a span of 14 bases. This CDR3 comprises 14 residues. Here the CDR3 reads CASSLEGPWGEQYF. The DNA for the CDR3 is TGCGCCAGCAGCTTGGAGGGACCCTGGGGTGAGCAGTACTTC.

In nucleotides, the CDR3 is TGTGCCAGCAGTCTACACTCCATGGAGCTGTTTTTT. Translating it yields CASSLHSMELFF. The chain has TRBV12-3 or TRBV12-4 and TRBJ2-2; D call uncertain. The ends were cut back, 5 bases at V and 10 bases at J, with 11 bases in the middle. The CDR3 extends over 12 amino acids.